This T cell receptor beta chain was found in a study of blood T cell repertoires in COVID-19. In the study overall: COVID-19 samples collected from the United States, Italy and Spain covered acute and convalescent phases.

V was shortened by 5 bases and J by 2 bases, with 17 bases between the two germline ends. Germline V lookup: CDR1 SGHAT, CDR2 FQNNGV. CDR3 size: 16 residues. Profiled with immunoSEQ multiplex PCR; TCRdb holds only in-frame clones, not every one. The sample has about 260,000 clones; about 87% are singletons. Source material: peripheral blood. The sequence was collected from a woman aged 40 to 50 who had recovered from COVID-19. The chain couples TRBV11-2 to TRBJ2-3, with unresolved D. The CDR3 here is CASSPQLQRYTDTQYF. The CDR3 coding sequence is TGTGCCAGCAGCCCCCAACTACAAAGATACACAGATACGCAGTATTTT.